The 19 T cell receptor beta chains below were found in one sample sequenced in a study of T cell responses to AZD1222 COVID-19 vaccine. Generated by immunoSEQ multiplex PCR, the TCRdb table keeps only in-frame clones and is missing some. The table shows around 59,000 clones, with roughly 89% occurring only once. The sequenced sample was peripheral blood, obtained 28 days after the second AZD1222 dose. These receptors were collected from an adult who received the AZD1222 COVID-19 vaccine.

This chain uses TRBV7-2 with TRBJ1-5; D call uncertain. Trimming took off 7 bases at V and 3 bases at J, with 13 bases between the two ends. Germline CDR1 reads SGHTA; CDR2 reads FQGNSA. CDR3 length equals 14 residues. CDR3 in amino acids: CASNHGRTNQPQHF. The DNA of the CDR3 is TGTGCCAGCAATCACGGCAGAACCAATCAGCCCCAGCATTTT.

This sequence joins TRBV18 and TRBJ1-4, with D uncertain. The V gene lost 3 bases and the J gene lost 6 bases, with 11 bases spanning the gap. Germline CDR1 is KGHSH and CDR2 is LQKENI. The CDR3 has 14 residues. The CDR3 bases are TGTGCCAGCTCACCTCAGGCCGGGGATGAAAAACTGTTTTTT. Translation gives CASSPQAGDEKLFF.

V usage is TRBV2 and J usage is TRBJ2-2; a weak D match, TRBD2 (5 bases). Germline lookup yields CDR1 SNHLY and CDR2 FYNNEI. The V and J ends lost 4 bases and 1 base respectively, with 13 bases between them. This CDR3 contains 16 residues. CDR3 loop: CASSGGQTWNTGELFF. The CDR3 nucleotides read TGTGCCAGCAGTGGAGGGCAAACTTGGAACACCGGGGAGCTGTTTTTT.

V gene TRBV5-1 combines with J gene TRBJ1-4, with D perhaps matching TRBD1 (5 bases). This CDR3 has 17 amino acids. V was pared by 0 bases and J by 0 bases, with 12 bases between. Germline assignment: CDR1 SGHRS and CDR2 YFSETQ. CDR3 DNA: TGCGCCAGCAGCTTGGAGGCAGGGCATGCAACTAATGAAAAACTGTTTTTT. Protein sequence: CASSLEAGHATNEKLFF. Supplemented by reference TRBV5-1 and TRBJ1-4, the full variable domain reads KAGVTQTPRYLIKTRGQQVTLSCSPISGHRSVSWYQQTPGQGLQFLFEYFSETQRNKGNFPGRFSGRQFSNSRSEMNVSTLELGDSALYLCASSLEAGHATNEKLFFGSGTQLSVL.

This sequence joins TRBV3-1 (or the pseudogene TRBV3-2) and TRBJ2-1; D gene ambiguous. V was trimmed by 0 bases and J by 2 bases, leaving 5 bases between them. Per the germline V gene, CDR1 is LGHDT and CDR2 is YNNKEL (reference sequence). This CDR3 has 14 residues. The CDR3 reads CASSQDYAYNEQFF. The DNA for the CDR3 is TGTGCCAGCAGCCAAGATTACGCCTACAATGAGCAGTTCTTC.

The chain joins TRBV5-1 to TRBJ2-1; 14 nucleotides match TRBD2. V was pared by 8 bases and J by 12 bases, with 25 bases of the junction left unmatched. CDR1 and CDR2 (germline): SGHRS, YFSETQ. This CDR3 spans 19 amino acids. CDR3 residues: CASAMDGTTTSGRAMGQFF. The CDR3 region has the DNA TGCGCCAGTGCAATGGACGGGACAACGACTAGCGGGAGGGCCATGGGGCAGTTCTTC.

DNA for the CDR3: TGCGCCAGCAGCCAGGCTAGCGGGGGGATCCCAGATACGCAGTATTTT. It specifies CASSQASGGIPDTQYF. The chain carries TRBV4-1 and TRBJ2-3; 11 nucleotides align to TRBD2. Germline V CDR1 and CDR2: MGHRA, YSYEKL. This CDR3 has 16 amino acids. With 3 bases clipped from V and 4 bases from J, the junction kept 6 bases outside the gene matches.

V is TRBV5-1 and J is TRBJ1-6, with TRBD1 matching 10 bases. Germline V gene data show CDR1 as SGHRS and CDR2 as YFSETQ. J lost 6 bases, V lost 5 bases, and 2 bases had no gene match. The CDR3 is 14 amino acids. CDR3: CASRGQGFNSPLHF. The CDR3 DNA sequence: TGCGCCAGCAGGGGACAGGGGTTTAATTCACCCCTCCACTTT.

This clone was recorded once. The chain is built from TRBV4-1 and TRBJ1-2; no clear D. V was pared by 0 bases and J by 6 bases, with 11 bases between. The CDR3 runs 14 residues. Germline V gene data show CDR1 as MGHRA and CDR2 as YSYEKL. CDR3 DNA sequence: TGCGCCAGCAGCCAAGACAGATTGATAAATGGCTACACCTTC. This translates into CASSQDRLINGYTF.

This chain connects TRBV5-1 to TRBJ1-2; 8 nucleotides agree with TRBD1. Trimming at V came to 5 bases and at J to 8 bases, leaving 8 bases not matched to a gene. The CDR3 length is 13 residues. Germline lookup yields CDR1 SGHRS and CDR2 YFSETQ. The CDR3 sequence: CASSFDRGEGYTF. In DNA form, the CDR3 reads TGCGCCAGCAGTTTTGACAGGGGCGAGGGCTACACCTTC.

This clone was recorded once. The chain has TRBV29-1 and TRBJ2-2, with TRBD2 matching 11 bases. The germline CDR1 and CDR2 sequences are SQVTM and ANQGSEA. V trimming: 6 bases; J trimming: 4 bases; junction bases outside the gene matches: 13. The CDR3 spans 17 residues. DNA for the CDR3: TGCAGCGTAACTAGCGGGAGTACGGGGGGTGGCACCGGGGAGCTGTTTTTT. Encoded protein: CSVTSGSTGGGTGELFF.

J is TRBJ2-3 and V is TRBV3-1 (or the pseudogene TRBV3-2); 16 nucleotides agree with TRBD2. The V gene end was trimmed by 4 bases and the J gene end by 3 bases; junction bases not matched to a gene: 7. In germline, CDR1 is LGHDT, CDR2 YNNKEL (reference sequence). This CDR3 is built from 18 residues. CDR3 protein: CASSLTGTSGGATDTQYF. CDR3 nucleotide sequence: TGTGCCAGCAGCCTCACAGGGACTAGCGGGGGGGCTACAGATACGCAGTATTTT.

The gene calls are TRBV3-1 (or the pseudogene TRBV3-2) and TRBJ1-3; D uncertain. The CDR3 covers 16 residues. V lost 3 bases to trimming and J lost 4 bases, with 16 bases between them. Germline V lookup: CDR1 LGHDT, CDR2 YNNKEL (reference sequence). CDR3 in DNA: TGTGCCAGCAGCCACTTACCCCAAGGAATGGGAAACACCATATATTTT. Translating gives CASSHLPQGMGNTIYF.

J is TRBJ1-1 and V is TRBV2; unclear D gene. This CDR3 comprises 10 residues. CDR1 is SNHLY and CDR2 is FYNNEI in the germline V gene. V lost 7 bases, J lost 6 bases, and 6 bases lay in between. The CDR3 reads CASKRPEAFF. The CDR3 region has the DNA TGTGCCAGCAAGCGACCTGAAGCTTTCTTT. Using reference TRBV2 and TRBJ1-1 for the parts outside the CDR3, the full variable domain is EPEVTQTPSHQVTQMGQEVILRCVPISNHLYFYWYRQILGQKVEFLVSFYNNEISEKSEIFDDQFSVERPDGSNFTLKIRSTKLEDSAMYFCASKRPEAFFGQGTRLTVV.

The V call is TRBV5-8, the J call TRBJ1-3; D possibly corresponds to TRBD1 (6 bases). V was pared by 2 bases and J by 4 bases, with 13 bases between. There are 15 residues in the CDR3. Germline assignment: CDR1 SGHTS and CDR2 YDEGEE. In DNA form, the CDR3 reads TGTGCCAGCAGCTTTACAGGGAATAGGGGAAACACCATATATTTT. It is translated as CASSFTGNRGNTIYF.

This chain uses TRBV19 with TRBJ2-1, with D perhaps matching TRBD1 (6 bases). This CDR3 comprises 14 residues. Germline V gives CDR1 LNHDA, CDR2 SQIVND (reference sequence). V dropped 8 bases and J dropped 5 bases, with 16 bases sitting between them. In nucleotides, the CDR3 is TGTGCCAGTTCCCAGGGGAGCCGCCACAATGAGCAGTTCTTC. Translated: CASSQGSRHNEQFF.

CDR3 region: CASSQSMGQGLVGKNIQYF. The CDR3 nucleotides read TGTGCCAGCAGCCAATCAATGGGACAGGGTCTAGTTGGCAAAAACATTCAGTACTTC. The J gene is TRBJ2-4, the V gene TRBV16, with 9 bases that match TRBD1. V shed 0 bases, J shed 3 bases, and the junction held 12 bases outside the gene matches. CDR3 size: 19 residues. The V gene's germline CDR1 is KGHSY and CDR2 FQNENV.

The J gene is TRBJ2-7, the V gene TRBV6-2 or TRBV6-3; TRBD2 aligns across 11 bases. The CDR3 loop spans 17 amino acids. V dropped 2 bases and J dropped 1; count of bases not matched to a gene: 7. CDR1 MNHEY and CDR2 SVGEGT come from the germline V gene. For the CDR3, the DNA is TGTGCCAGCAGTTACGGGGTAGCGGGAGGGCTATCCTACGAGCAGTACTTC. It codes for CASSYGVAGGLSYEQYF.

This chain uses TRBV15 with TRBJ2-2; TRBD2 agrees at 10 bases. Losses at the gene ends were 1 base for V and 4 bases for J; bases not matched to a gene: 6. The germline CDR1 and CDR2 sequences are LNHNV and YYDKDF (reference sequence). The CDR3 has 17 amino acids. CDR3 DNA: TGTGCCACCAGCAGAGCCCTAACTAGCGGGGTCACCGGGGAGCTGTTTTTT. It codes for CATSRALTSGVTGELFF.